A selection of T cell receptor beta chains follows, all from one sample in a study of blood T cell repertoires in COVID-19. The repertoire was sequenced with immunoSEQ multiplex PCR; TCRdb's copy has only in-frame clones and lacks some. The table shows 240,000 or so clones, with almost 85% occurring only once. The specimen was peripheral blood. The receptors derive from a woman of 80 years or more with acute or convalescent COVID-19. Both conserved end residues are part of each CDR3. Fields, in order: V gene, D gene, clone size, J gene, CDR3 protein, CDR3 DNA. D genes are given only for firm matches. A clone size is listed for some rows: how often the clone was seen (once, few, many), or a class if it is expanded.

V: TRBV6-5
D: TRBD1
size: -
J: TRBJ2-1
CDR3: CASSTDRGYYNEQFF
DNA: TGTGCCAGCAGTACAGACAGGGGCTACTACAATGAGCAGTTCTTC

V: TRBV7-8
D: -
size: -
J: TRBJ1-2
CDR3: CASSLVQAPYGYTF
DNA: TGTGCCAGCAGCTTAGTACAGGCTCCGTATGGCTACACCTTC

V: TRBV3-1/TRBV3-2
D: TRBD2
size: -
J: TRBJ2-1
CDR3: CASSQAWTSGYNEQFF
DNA: TGTGCCAGCAGCCAAGCTTGGACTAGCGGTTACAATGAGCAGTTCTTC

V: TRBV28
D: -
size: -
J: TRBJ1-5
CDR3: CASTPGGSGNQPQHF
DNA: TGTGCCAGCACCCCGGGAGGGTCGGGCAATCAGCCCCAGCATTTT

V: TRBV5-1
D: TRBD1
size: -
J: TRBJ2-7
CDR3: CASRTGVEKYEQYF
DNA: TGCGCCAGCAGAACAGGGGTAGAGAAATACGAGCAGTACTTC

V: TRBV4-1
D: -
size: -
J: TRBJ2-7
CDR3: CASSLSGTLYEQYF
DNA: TGCGCCAGCAGCCTATCCGGGACTCTATACGAGCAGTACTTC

V: TRBV11-2
D: TRBD2
size: -
J: TRBJ2-1
CDR3: CASSLLALAGRYNEQFF
DNA: TGTGCCAGCAGCTTGTTGGCGCTAGCGGGGAGGTACAATGAGCAGTTCTTC

V: TRBV7-9
D: -
size: -
J: TRBJ1-3
CDR3: CASSLQGAGNTIYF
DNA: TGTGCCAGCAGCCTCCAGGGCGCCGGAAACACCATATATTTT

V: TRBV3-1/TRBV3-2
D: -
size: -
J: TRBJ1-1
CDR3: CASSQAGGTEAFF
DNA: TGTGCCAGCAGCCAAGCCGGCGGCACTGAAGCTTTCTTT

V: TRBV6-5
D: -
size: few
J: TRBJ1-1
CDR3: CASSYSTRGRTEAFF
DNA: TGTGCCAGCAGTTACTCGACCCGGGGAAGGACTGAAGCTTTCTTT

V: TRBV18
D: -
size: many
J: TRBJ1-3
CDR3: CASSPRGIAGNTIYF
DNA: TGTGCCAGCTCACCAAGGGGGATTGCTGGAAACACCATATATTTT

V: TRBV7-8
D: -
size: -
J: TRBJ2-5
CDR3: CASSLRPAAKETQYF
DNA: TGTGCCAGCAGCTTACGCCCAGCGGCTAAAGAGACCCAGTACTTC

V: TRBV6-5
D: TRBD1
size: -
J: TRBJ2-3
CDR3: CASRSDRDLTNTQYF
DNA: TGTGCCAGCAGGAGCGACAGGGACCTCACGAATACGCAGTATTTT

V: TRBV7-9
D: TRBD2
size: -
J: TRBJ2-3
CDR3: CASSLALSSGSLDTQYF
DNA: TGTGCCAGCAGCTTAGCGCTGTCTAGCGGGAGTTTAGATACGCAGTATTTT

V: TRBV12-3/TRBV12-4
D: -
size: -
J: TRBJ2-7
CDR3: CASSLAQSYEQYF
DNA: TGTGCCAGCAGTTTAGCTCAGTCCTACGAGCAGTACTTC

V: TRBV7-9
D: TRBD2
size: -
J: TRBJ2-5
CDR3: CASSPRTTSGQETQYF
DNA: TGTGCCAGCAGCCCCCGCACGACTAGCGGCCAAGAGACCCAGTACTTC

V: TRBV7-2
D: -
size: -
J: TRBJ1-4
CDR3: CASSLEPLNEKLFF
DNA: TGTGCCAGCAGCTTGGAGCCCCTTAATGAAAAACTGTTTTTT

V: TRBV5-1
D: -
size: -
J: TRBJ2-3
CDR3: CASSPRGPGDTQYF
DNA: TGCGCCAGCAGCCCCAGGGGTCCGGGAGATACGCAGTATTTT

V: TRBV2
D: -
size: -
J: TRBJ1-6
CDR3: CASSEGRTENSPLHF
DNA: TGTGCCAGCAGTGAAGGGAGGACGGAGAATTCACCCCTCCACTTT

V: TRBV5-6
D: -
size: -
J: TRBJ1-5
CDR3: CASSLGLGGGQPQHF
DNA: TGTGCCAGCAGCTTGGGGTTGGGAGGAGGACAGCCCCAGCATTTT

V: TRBV4-1
D: -
size: once
J: TRBJ2-3
CDR3: CASSQPRVTDTQYF
DNA: TGCGCCAGCAGCCAACCCCGGGTCACAGATACGCAGTATTTT

V: TRBV29-1
D: -
size: -
J: TRBJ2-6
CDR3: CSVTGSSGANVLTF
DNA: TGCAGCGTTACAGGGAGCTCTGGGGCCAACGTCCTGACTTTC

V: TRBV7-8
D: -
size: -
J: TRBJ1-1
CDR3: CASSPRTTGADTEAFF
DNA: TGTGCCAGCAGTCCGAGAACGACAGGCGCGGACACTGAAGCTTTCTTT

V: TRBV14
D: TRBD2
size: -
J: TRBJ2-5
CDR3: CASSQDEAGGWGETQYF
DNA: TGTGCCAGCAGCCAAGACGAAGCGGGAGGATGGGGAGAGACCCAGTACTTC

V: TRBV19
D: -
size: -
J: TRBJ2-5
CDR3: CASSPRRRETQYF
DNA: TGTGCCAGTAGTCCTAGGAGGCGGGAGACCCAGTACTTC

V: TRBV25-1
D: TRBD1
size: -
J: TRBJ2-6
CDR3: CASSEGDRAGANVLTF
DNA: TGTGCCAGCAGTGAAGGGGACAGGGCTGGGGCCAACGTCCTGACTTTC

V: TRBV11-1
D: -
size: -
J: TRBJ2-3
CDR3: CASSLPTIGTDTQYF
DNA: TGTGCCAGCAGCTTACCGACTATAGGGACAGATACGCAGTATTTT

V: TRBV19
D: -
size: few
J: TRBJ1-6
CDR3: CASSIGQSGISPLHF
DNA: TGTGCCAGTAGTATTGGACAGTCCGGAATTTCCCCCCTCCACTTT